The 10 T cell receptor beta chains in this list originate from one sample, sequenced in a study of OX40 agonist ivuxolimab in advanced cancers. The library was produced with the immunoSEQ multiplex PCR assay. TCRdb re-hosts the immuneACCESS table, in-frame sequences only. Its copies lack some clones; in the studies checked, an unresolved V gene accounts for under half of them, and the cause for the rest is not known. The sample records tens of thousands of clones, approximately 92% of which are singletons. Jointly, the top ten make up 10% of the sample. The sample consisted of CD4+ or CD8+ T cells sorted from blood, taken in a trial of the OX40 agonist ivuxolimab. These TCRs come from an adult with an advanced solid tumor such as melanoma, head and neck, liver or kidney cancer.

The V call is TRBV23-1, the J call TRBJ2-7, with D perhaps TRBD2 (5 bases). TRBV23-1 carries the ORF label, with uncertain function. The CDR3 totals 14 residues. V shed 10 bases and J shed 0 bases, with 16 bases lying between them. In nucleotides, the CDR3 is TGCGCCATACTACGGATAAGCGGCTCCTACGAGCAGTACTTC. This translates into CAILRISGSYEQYF.

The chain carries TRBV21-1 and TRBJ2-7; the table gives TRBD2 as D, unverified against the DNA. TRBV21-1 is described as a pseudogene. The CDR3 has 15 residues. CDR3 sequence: CASSKANYGSYEQYF. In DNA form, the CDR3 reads TGTGCCAGCAGCAAAGCGAACTATGGCTCCTACGAGCAGTACTTC.

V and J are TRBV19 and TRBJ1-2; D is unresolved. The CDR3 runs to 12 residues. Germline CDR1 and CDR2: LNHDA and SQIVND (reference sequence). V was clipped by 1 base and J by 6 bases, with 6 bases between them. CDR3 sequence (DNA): TGTGCCAGTAGTATAGGGGCGGATGGCTACACCTTC. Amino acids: CASSIGADGYTF.

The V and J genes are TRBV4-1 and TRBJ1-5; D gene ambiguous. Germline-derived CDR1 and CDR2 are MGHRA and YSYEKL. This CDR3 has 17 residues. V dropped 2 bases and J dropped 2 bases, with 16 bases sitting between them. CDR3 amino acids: CASSQQLTGFGNQPQHF. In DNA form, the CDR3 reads TGCGCCAGCAGCCAACAGTTGACGGGGTTTGGCAATCAGCCCCAGCATTTT.

CDR3 DNA sequence: TGTGCCAGCAGCCAAGAATCGCTAGGGATAACAGATACGCAGTATTTT. Translated, it gives CASSQESLGITDTQYF. The genes are TRBV4-2 and TRBJ2-3; no clear D. Germline V gene lookup returns CDR1 LGHNA and CDR2 YNFKEQ. V lost 0 bases and J 3 bases, leaving 13 bases between the germline ends. The CDR3 has 16 residues.

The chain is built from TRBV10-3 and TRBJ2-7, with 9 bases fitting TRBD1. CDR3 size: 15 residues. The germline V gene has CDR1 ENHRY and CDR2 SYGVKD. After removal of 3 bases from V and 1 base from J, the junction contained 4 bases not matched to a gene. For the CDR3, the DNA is TGTGCCATCAGTGAAGGACAGGGGACATCCTACGAGCAGTACTTC. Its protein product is CAISEGQGTSYEQYF.

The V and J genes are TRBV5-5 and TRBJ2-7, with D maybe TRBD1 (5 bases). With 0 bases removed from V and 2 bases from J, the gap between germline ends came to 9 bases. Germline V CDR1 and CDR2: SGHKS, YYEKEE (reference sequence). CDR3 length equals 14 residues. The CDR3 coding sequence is TGTGCCAGCAGCTTGGAGGCAGGGCCCTACGAGCAGTACTTC. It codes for CASSLEAGPYEQYF.

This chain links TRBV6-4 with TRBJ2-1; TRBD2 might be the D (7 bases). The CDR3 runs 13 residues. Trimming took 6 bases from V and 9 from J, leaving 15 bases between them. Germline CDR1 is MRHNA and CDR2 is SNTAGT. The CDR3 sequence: CASSLAGEGEQFF. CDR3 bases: TGTGCCAGCAGCTTAGCAGGGGAGGGTGAGCAGTTCTTC.

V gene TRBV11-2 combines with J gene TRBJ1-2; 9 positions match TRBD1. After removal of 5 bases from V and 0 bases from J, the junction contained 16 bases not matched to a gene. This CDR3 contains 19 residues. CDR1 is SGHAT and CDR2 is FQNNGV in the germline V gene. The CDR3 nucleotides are TGTGCCAGCAGCGCCCACCTCGGACGGGACAGGGCCCCTAACTATGGCTACACCTTC. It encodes CASSAHLGRDRAPNYGYTF. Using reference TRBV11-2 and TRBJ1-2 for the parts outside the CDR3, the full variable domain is EAGVAQSPRYKIIEKRQSVAFWCNPISGHATLYWYQQILGQGPKLLIQFQNNGVVDDSQLPKDRFSAERLKGVDSTLKIQPAKLEDSAVYLCASSAHLGRDRAPNYGYTFGSGTRLTVV.

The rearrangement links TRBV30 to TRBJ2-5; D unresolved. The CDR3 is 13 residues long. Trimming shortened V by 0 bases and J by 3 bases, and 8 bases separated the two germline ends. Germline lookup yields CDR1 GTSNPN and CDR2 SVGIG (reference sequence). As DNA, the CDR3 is TGTGCCTGGAGTGTAACGGAAGAAGAGACCCAGTACTTC. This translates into CAWSVTEEETQYF.